The rows below give T cell receptor beta chains drawn from one sample of a study of response to subunit inactivated influenza vaccine. A single record per CDR3 protein comes from TCRdb applying MiXCR to the RT-PCR reads. The sample shows roughly 570,000 distinct CDR3 sequences, approximately 12% of them seen only once. Specimen: PBMCs from blood, collected more than 35 days after vaccination. The receptors stem from a man in his forties or fifties who received an inactivated influenza vaccine. CDR3s include the opening cysteine and the closing phenylalanine or tryptophan. Expanded clones get a size class; other rows say once, few or many, or leave the size out.

16,few,TRBJ2-5,TRBV7-9,CASSLVANRGGETQYF
13,many,TRBJ2-2,TRBV12-3/TRBV12-4,CASTVGYTGELFF
17,few,TRBJ2-2,TRBV18,CASSPRGPGVQAGELFF
13,NA,TRBJ2-7,TRBV20-1,CSASGAGDYEQYF
17,few,TRBJ2-1,TRBV7-9,CASRPFSGRSSYNEQFF
19,NA,TRBJ2-3,TRBV4-2,CASSPSLNRGLPYTDTQYF
11,NA,TRBJ2-7,TRBV20-1,CSAPEGYEQYF
14,few,TRBJ2-7,TRBV9,CASSVDRDSLEQYF
13,many,TRBJ2-2,TRBV6-5,CASSYDVTGELFF
16,few,TRBJ2-1,TRBV5-1,CASSLPQASPDNEQFF
15,few,TRBJ2-3,TRBV24-1,CATSRDSGSTDTQYF
16,few,TRBJ2-2,TRBV5-1,CASSLEFREVAGELFF
17,NA,TRBJ2-3,TRBV20-1,CCASGNLAPGGIDTQYF
13,few,TRBJ2-5,TRBV12-3/TRBV12-4,CASSRDTSETQYF
16,few,TRBJ2-7,TRBV20-1,CSARDTLSGGSYEQYF
14,NA,TRBJ2-1,TRBV7-9,CASSPTHGDNEQFF
15,few,TRBJ1-1,TRBV20-1,CSARGNRGTGTEAFF
15,NA,TRBJ1-5,TRBV18,CASSPISGSNQPQHF
13,NA,TRBJ2-3,TRBV4-3,CASSHSRRDTQYF
12,NA,TRBJ2-4,TRBV6-2/TRBV6-3,CASSRQGNIQYF
14,NA,TRBJ2-7,TRBV11-2,CASSHWTRPYEQYF
14,NA,TRBJ1-3,TRBV20-1,CSAPDRRSGNTIYF
12,few,TRBJ2-5,TRBV29-1,CSVRTGRETQYF
13,many,TRBJ1-5,TRBV12-3/TRBV12-4,CASSLASRQPQHF
16,few,TRBJ2-1,TRBV6-2/TRBV6-3,CASSYPGLLRGNEQFF
13,NA,TRBJ1-2,TRBV15,CATSRETGRGYTF
13,NA,TRBJ1-4,TRBV3-1,CASSQYWKERLFF
17,few,TRBJ2-6,TRBV7-9,CASGSSAGGAGANVLTF
15,few,TRBJ2-2,TRBV5-1,CASSGQGSNTGELFF
19,few,TRBJ2-1,TRBV24-1,CATSDPSPGGGSSYNEQFF
14,few,TRBJ2-3,TRBV20-1,CSASRDSYTDTQYF
15,NA,TRBJ1-5,TRBV20-1,CSAPVGQGAFQPQHF
12,NA,TRBJ1-2,TRBV7-9,CASTLVEGGYTF
14,NA,TRBJ2-7,TRBV15,CATSRGQGADEQYF
15,NA,TRBJ2-5,TRBV3-1,CASSQRLAGGGTQYF
13,few,TRBJ1-2,TRBV4-3,CASSPKPYDGYTF
16,many,TRBJ2-1,TRBV6-1,CASSQAFSGSYNEQFF
14,NA,TRBJ2-3,TRBV11-2,CASSFPGVADTQYF
14,NA,TRBJ2-7,TRBV2,CASNPSPGAGEQYF
15,few,TRBJ2-3,TRBV7-9,CASSPWTRSTDTQYF
16,NA,TRBJ2-4,TRBV3-1,CASSQLSTGFKNIQYF
12,NA,TRBJ2-5,TRBV20-1,CSATLRPETQYF
14,few,TRBJ2-5,TRBV4-2,CASSQDPSTGTQYF
17,many,TRBJ2-6,TRBV12-3/TRBV12-4,CASRQGLAGDGANVLTF
12,NA,TRBJ2-7,TRBV29-1,CSVHTALYEQYF
16,NA,TRBJ2-1,TRBV10-3,CAISESGRAAYNEQFF
15,many,TRBJ2-5,TRBV6-5,CASSYSLAEQETQYF
14,many,TRBJ2-7,TRBV7-2,CASSILAGSYEQYF
13,NA,TRBJ2-7,TRBV6-2/TRBV6-3,CASSGTGVHEQYF
11,few,TRBJ2-4,TRBV24-1,CATSLQGIQYF
16,NA,TRBJ1-5,TRBV12-3/TRBV12-4,CASSLGDRGSNQPQHF
16,many,TRBJ2-2,TRBV12-3/TRBV12-4,CASSPGGTGVPGELFF